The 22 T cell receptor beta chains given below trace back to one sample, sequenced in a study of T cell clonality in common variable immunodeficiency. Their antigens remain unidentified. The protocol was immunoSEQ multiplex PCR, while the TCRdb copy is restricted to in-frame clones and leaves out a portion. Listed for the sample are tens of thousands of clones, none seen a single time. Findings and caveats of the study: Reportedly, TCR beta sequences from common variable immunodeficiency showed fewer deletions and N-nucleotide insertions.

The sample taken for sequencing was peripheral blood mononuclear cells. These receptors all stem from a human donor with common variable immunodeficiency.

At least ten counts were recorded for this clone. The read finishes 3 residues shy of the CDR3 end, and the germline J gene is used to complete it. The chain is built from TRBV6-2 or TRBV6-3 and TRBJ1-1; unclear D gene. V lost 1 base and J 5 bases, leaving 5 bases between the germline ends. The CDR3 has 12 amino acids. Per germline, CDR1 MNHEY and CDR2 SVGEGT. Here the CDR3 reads CASSYWPTEAFF. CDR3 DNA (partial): TGTGCCAGCAGTTACTGGCCAACTGAA.

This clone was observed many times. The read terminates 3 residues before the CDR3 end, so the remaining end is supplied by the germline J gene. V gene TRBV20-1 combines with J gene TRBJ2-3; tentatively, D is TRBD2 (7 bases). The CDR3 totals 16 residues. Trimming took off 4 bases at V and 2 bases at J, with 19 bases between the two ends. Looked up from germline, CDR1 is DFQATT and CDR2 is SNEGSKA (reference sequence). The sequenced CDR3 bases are TGCAGTGCTACCACCCTGGCGGGGGCCTTCACAGATACG. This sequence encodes CSATTLAGAFTDT. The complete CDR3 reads CSATTLAGAFTDTQYF.

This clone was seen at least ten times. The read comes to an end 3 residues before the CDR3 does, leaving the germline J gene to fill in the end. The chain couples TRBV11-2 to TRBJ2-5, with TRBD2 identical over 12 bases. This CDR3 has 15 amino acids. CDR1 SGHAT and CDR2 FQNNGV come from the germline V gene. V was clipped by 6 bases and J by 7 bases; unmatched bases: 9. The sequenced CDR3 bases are TGTGCCAGCAGACCACCTAGCGGGGGGGCGTGGACC. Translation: CASRPPSGGAWT. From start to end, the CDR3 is CASRPPSGGAWTQYF.

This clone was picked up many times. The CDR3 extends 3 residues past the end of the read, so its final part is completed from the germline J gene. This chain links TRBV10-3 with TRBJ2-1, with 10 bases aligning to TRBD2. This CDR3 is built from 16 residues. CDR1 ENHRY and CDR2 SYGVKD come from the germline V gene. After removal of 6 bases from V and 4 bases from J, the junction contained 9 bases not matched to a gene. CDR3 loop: CAISDPLAGAYNEQFF. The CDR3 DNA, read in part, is TGTGCCATCAGCGATCCTCTAGCGGGGGCTTACAATGAG.

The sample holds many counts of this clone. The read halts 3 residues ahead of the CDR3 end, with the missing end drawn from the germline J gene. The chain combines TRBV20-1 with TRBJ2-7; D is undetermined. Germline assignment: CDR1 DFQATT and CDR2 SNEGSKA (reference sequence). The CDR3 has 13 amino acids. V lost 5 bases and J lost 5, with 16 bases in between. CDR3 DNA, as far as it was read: TGCAGTGCTCTCACGGGTGGCTGGGACGAG. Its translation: CSALTGGWDE. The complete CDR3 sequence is CSALTGGWDEQYF.

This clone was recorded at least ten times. Partial CDR3 DNA: TGTGCCAGCAGCTCCGGACAGGGGGGATCCTACGAG. This translates into CASSSGQGGSYE. The entire CDR3 protein is CASSSGQGGSYEQYF. The V call is TRBV7-6, the J call TRBJ2-7; TRBD1 matches 10 bases. With the read ending 3 residues before the CDR3 end, the germline J gene is used to fill in that end. There are 15 residues in the CDR3. The germline V gene encodes CDR1 SGHVS and CDR2 FNYEAQ. The V segment lost 4 bases and the J segment 1 base; nucleotides outside the gene matches: 4.

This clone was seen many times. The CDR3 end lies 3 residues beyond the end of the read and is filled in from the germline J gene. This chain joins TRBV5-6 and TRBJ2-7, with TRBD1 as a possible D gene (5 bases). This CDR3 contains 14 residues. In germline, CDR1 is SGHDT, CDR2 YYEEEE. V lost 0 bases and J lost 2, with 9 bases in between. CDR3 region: CASSLGQLTYEQYF. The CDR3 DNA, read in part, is TGTGCCAGCAGCTTGGGACAGTTGACCTACGAG.

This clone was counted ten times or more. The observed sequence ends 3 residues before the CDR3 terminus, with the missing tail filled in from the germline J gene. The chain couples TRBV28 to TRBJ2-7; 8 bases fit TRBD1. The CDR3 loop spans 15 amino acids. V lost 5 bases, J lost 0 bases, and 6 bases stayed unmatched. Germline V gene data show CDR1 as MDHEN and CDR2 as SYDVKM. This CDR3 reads CASSRDRGGSYEQYF. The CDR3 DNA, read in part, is TGTGCCAGCAGTAGAGACAGGGGTGGCTCCTACGAG. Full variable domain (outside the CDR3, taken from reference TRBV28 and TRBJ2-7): DVKVTQSSRYLVKRTGEKVFLECVQDMDHENMFWYRQDPGLGLRLIYFSYDVKMKEKGDIPEGYSVSREKKERFSLILESASTNQTSMYLCASSRDRGGSYEQYFGPGTRLTVT.

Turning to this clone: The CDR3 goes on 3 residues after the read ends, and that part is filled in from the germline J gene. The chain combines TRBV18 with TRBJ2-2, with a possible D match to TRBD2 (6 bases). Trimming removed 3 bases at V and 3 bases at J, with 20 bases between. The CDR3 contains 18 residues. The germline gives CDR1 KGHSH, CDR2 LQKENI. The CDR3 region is CASSPRTGTQVHTGELFF. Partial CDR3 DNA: TGTGCCAGCTCACCTAGAACCGGGACTCAAGTTCACACCGGGGAG.

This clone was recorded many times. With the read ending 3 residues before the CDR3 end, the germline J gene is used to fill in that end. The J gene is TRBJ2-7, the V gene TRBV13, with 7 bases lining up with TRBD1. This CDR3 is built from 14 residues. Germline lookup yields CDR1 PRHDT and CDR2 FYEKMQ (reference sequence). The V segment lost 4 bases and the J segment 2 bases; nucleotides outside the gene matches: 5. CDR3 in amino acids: CASSSTGQAYEQYF. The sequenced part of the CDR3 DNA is TGTGCCAGCAGCTCCACTGGACAGGCCTACGAG. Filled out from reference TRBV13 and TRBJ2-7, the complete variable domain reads AAGVIQSPRHLIKEKRETATLKCYPIPRHDTVYWYQQGPGQDPQFLISFYEKMQSDKGSIPDRFSAQQFSDYHSELNMSSLELGDSALYFCASSSTGQAYEQYFGPGTRLTVT.

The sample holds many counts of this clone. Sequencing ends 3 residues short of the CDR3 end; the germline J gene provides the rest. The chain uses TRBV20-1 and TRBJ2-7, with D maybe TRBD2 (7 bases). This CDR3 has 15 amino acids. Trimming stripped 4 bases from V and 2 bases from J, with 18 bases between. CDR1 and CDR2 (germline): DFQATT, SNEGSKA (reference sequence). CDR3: CSAMGRGRGPYEQYF. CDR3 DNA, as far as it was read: TGCAGTGCTATGGGGAGGGGCAGGGGTCCCTACGAG.

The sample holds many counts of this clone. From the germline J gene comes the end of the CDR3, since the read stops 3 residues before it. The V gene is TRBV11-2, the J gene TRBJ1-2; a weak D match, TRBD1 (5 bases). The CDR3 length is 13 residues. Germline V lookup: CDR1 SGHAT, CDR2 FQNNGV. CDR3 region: CASSLDRVYGYTF. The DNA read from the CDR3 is TGTGCCAGCAGCTTAGACAGGGTCTACGGC.

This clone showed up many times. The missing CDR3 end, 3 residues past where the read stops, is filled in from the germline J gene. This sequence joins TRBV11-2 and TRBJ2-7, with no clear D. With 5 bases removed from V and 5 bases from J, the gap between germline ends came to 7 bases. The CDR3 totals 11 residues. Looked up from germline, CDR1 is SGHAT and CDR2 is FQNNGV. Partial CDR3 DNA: TGTGCCAGCAGCCAACGGGACGAG. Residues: CASSQRDE. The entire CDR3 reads CASSQRDEQYF.

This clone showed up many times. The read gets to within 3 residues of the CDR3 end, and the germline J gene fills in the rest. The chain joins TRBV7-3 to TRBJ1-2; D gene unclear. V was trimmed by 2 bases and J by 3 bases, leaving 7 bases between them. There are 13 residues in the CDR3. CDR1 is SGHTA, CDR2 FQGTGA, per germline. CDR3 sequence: CASSLAGDYGYTF. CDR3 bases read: TGTGCCAGCAGCTTAGCCGGGGACTATGGC.

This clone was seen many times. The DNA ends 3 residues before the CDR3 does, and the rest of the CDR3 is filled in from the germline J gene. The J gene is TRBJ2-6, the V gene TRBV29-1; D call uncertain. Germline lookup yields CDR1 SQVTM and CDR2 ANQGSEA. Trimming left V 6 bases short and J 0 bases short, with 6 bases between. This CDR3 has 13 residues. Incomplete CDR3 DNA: TGCAGCGTACACCCCTCTGGGGCCAACGTC. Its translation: CSVHPSGANV. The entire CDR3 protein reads CSVHPSGANVLTF.

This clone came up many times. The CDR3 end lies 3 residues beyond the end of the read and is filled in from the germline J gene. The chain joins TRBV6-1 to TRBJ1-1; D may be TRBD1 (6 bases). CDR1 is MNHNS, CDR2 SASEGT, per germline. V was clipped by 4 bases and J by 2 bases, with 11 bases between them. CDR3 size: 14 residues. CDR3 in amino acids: CASSGQDLNTEAFF. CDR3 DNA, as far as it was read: TGTGCCAGCAGTGGACAGGATCTTAACACTGAA.

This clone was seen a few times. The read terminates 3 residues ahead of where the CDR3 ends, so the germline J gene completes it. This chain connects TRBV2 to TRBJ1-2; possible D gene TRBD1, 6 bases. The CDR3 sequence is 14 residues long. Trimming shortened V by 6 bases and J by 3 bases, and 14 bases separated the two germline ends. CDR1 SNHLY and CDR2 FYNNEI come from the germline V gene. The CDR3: CASRQGSIYYGYTF. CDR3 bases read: TGTGCCAGCAGACAGGGAAGCATCTACTATGGC.

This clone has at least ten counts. The CDR3 loop is CASSLDWQDLSYTF. Partial CDR3 DNA: TGTGCCAGCAGCTTAGATTGGCAGGATCTGAGC. The rearrangement links TRBV11-2 to TRBJ1-2, with D unclear. The DNA ends 3 residues before the CDR3 does, and the rest of the CDR3 is filled in from the germline J gene. The germline V gene encodes CDR1 SGHAT and CDR2 FQNNGV. The CDR3 contains 14 residues.

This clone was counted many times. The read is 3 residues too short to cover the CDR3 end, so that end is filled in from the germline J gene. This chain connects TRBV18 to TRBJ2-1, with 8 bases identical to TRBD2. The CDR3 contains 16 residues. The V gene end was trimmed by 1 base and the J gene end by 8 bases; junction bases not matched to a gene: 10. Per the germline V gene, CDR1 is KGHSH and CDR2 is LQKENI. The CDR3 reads CASSPRGTGGPHEQFF. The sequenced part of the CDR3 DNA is TGTGCCAGCTCACCACGAGGGACGGGGGGGCCCCATGAG.

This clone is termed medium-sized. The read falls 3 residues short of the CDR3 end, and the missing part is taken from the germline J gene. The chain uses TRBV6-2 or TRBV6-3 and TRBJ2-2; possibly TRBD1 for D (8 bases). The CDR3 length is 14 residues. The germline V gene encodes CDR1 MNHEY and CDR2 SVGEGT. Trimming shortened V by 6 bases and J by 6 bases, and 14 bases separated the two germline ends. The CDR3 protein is CASRNRGGPGELFF. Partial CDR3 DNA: TGTGCCAGCAGAAACAGGGGGGGCCCCGGGGAG.

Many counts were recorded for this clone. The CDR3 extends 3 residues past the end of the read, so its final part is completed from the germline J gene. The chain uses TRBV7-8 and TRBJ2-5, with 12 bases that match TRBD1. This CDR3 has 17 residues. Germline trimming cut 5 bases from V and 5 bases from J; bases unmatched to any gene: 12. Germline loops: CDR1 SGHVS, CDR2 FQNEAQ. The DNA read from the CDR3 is TGTGCCAGCAGCGCCCGATTCGGGACAGGGGGCAGGGAGACC. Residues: CASSARFGTGGRET. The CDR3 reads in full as CASSARFGTGGRETQYF.

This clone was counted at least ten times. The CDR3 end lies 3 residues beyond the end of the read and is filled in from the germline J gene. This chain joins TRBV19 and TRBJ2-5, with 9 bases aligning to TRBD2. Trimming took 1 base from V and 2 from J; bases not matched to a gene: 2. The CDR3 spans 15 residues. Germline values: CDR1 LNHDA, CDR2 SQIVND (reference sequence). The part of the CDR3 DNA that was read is TGTGCCAGTAGTATAGTTAGCGGGGGACAAGAGACC. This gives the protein CASSIVSGGQET. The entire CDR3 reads CASSIVSGGQETQYF.